The 18 T cell receptor beta chains in this list originate from one sample, sequenced in a study of beta chain features in type 1 diabetes. Since all of the isolated RNA was reverse transcribed, expressed TCRB transcripts were what got sequenced. Method: immunoSEQ multiplex PCR; TCRdb's copy keeps in-frame clones and lacks some. The data contain roughly 290,000 clones, 7% to 9% of them singletons. Sequenced sample: central memory CD4+ T cells from blood. The receptors were sampled from a woman aged 18-29 years in good health.

The rearrangement links TRBV18 to TRBJ2-2; possible D gene TRBD1, 6 bases. CDR1 and CDR2 from the germline V gene are KGHSH and LQKENI. The CDR3 length is 17 residues. The V gene lost 1 base and the J gene lost 2 bases, with 14 bases spanning the gap. CDR3 in DNA: TGTGCCAGCTCACCACTGCTACAGGGACGAAACACCGGGGAGCTGTTTTTT. As protein: CASSPLLQGRNTGELFF.

The chain uses TRBV29-1 and TRBJ2-4; D ambiguous. V was pared by 5 bases and J by 0 bases, with 11 bases between. Germline CDR1 SQVTM, CDR2 ANQGSEA. This CDR3 has 14 residues. CDR3 sequence reads: CSVYGGLAKNIQYF. In DNA, the CDR3 is TGCAGCGTTTACGGCGGTCTAGCCAAAAACATTCAGTACTTC.

J is TRBJ1-6 and V is TRBV19; 7 bases align to TRBD1. The CDR3 consists of 13 residues. Losses at the gene ends were 7 bases for V and 7 bases for J; bases not matched to a gene: 4. CDR1 is LNHDA and CDR2 is SQIVND in the germline V gene (reference sequence). The DNA of the CDR3 is TGTGCCAGTATCGACAGGGAGAATTCACCCCTCCACTTT. This codes for CASIDRENSPLHF.

This clone was found a few times. The chain uses TRBV11-3 and TRBJ1-1, with unresolved D. Trimming took 5 bases from V and 5 from J, leaving 6 bases between them. Germline loops: CDR1 SGHNT, CDR2 YENEEA. This CDR3 is built from 11 residues. For the CDR3, the DNA is TGTGCCAGCAGCGACGAGACTGAAGCTTTCTTT. Amino acids: CASSDETEAFF.

The table lists this clone with a few counts. V is TRBV4-2 and J is TRBJ1-3; a weak D match, TRBD1 (5 bases). In germline, CDR1 is LGHNA, CDR2 YNFKEQ. Trimming stripped 0 bases from V and 2 bases from J, with 11 bases between. The CDR3 is made up of 16 amino acids. CDR3 nucleotides: TGTGCCAGCAGCCAAGATCGTTCAGGGACTGGAAACACCATATATTTT. It codes for CASSQDRSGTGNTIYF.

There are a few counts of this clone. The V and J genes are TRBV28 and TRBJ1-2, with no clear D. Per the germline V gene, CDR1 is MDHEN and CDR2 is SYDVKM. This CDR3 is built from 13 residues. CDR3 residues: CAIFSDTFHGYTF. CDR3 bases: TGTGCTATCTTTAGCGATACCTTCCATGGCTACACCTTC.

This clone appeared many times. The chain recombines TRBV7-2 with TRBJ2-3; D unresolved. V was pared by 5 bases and J by 4 bases, with 13 bases between. The CDR3 spans 14 residues. Germline-derived CDR1 and CDR2 are SGHTA and FQGNSA. This chain's CDR3 is CASSLDGAPDTQYF. DNA of the CDR3: TGTGCCAGCAGCCTGGACGGAGCGCCAGATACGCAGTATTTT.

This clone has more than one count but fewer than ten. This chain connects TRBV19 to TRBJ1-3; D is unclear. The CDR3 is made up of 16 amino acids. Germline V lookup: CDR1 LNHDA, CDR2 SQIVND (reference sequence). V shed 1 base and J shed 0 bases, with 10 bases lying between them. CDR3 sequence (DNA): TGTGCCAGTAGTATAGTAGCCGCATACTCTGGAAACACCATATATTTT. It specifies CASSIVAAYSGNTIYF.

This clone was recorded many times. This CDR3 is CAISAFNGETQYF. CDR3 nucleotide sequence: TGTGCCATCTCAGCTTTTAACGGAGAGACCCAGTACTTC. This sequence joins TRBV10-3 and TRBJ2-5; the D is unclear. Trimming shortened V by 8 bases and J by 4 bases, and 14 bases separated the two germline ends. CDR1 is ENHRY and CDR2 is SYGVKD in the germline V gene. The CDR3 has 13 amino acids.

This chain connects TRBV9 to TRBJ2-3; D tentatively fits TRBD1 or TRBD2 (5 bases each). This CDR3 contains 15 residues. Between the trimmed V and J ends, which lost 0 bases and 6 bases, there was a span of 14 bases. The germline gives CDR1 SGDLS, CDR2 YYNGEE. CDR3 in DNA: TGTGCCAGCAGCGTAGGTCGGGGCCACCGCGATACGCAGTATTTT. Its translation is CASSVGRGHRDTQYF.

V usage is TRBV2 and J usage is TRBJ2-3; D gene unclear. Germline CDR1 and CDR2: SNHLY and FYNNEI. This CDR3 is 15 amino acids long. V lost 3 bases and J lost 6, with 16 bases in between. The CDR3 bases are TGTGCCAGCAGTGAGGTTGGCGGTGGATATGATACGCAGTATTTT. Residues: CASSEVGGGYDTQYF.

The V and J genes are TRBV4-2 and TRBJ2-7; 11 bases agree with TRBD1. The CDR3 runs 16 residues. V dropped 3 bases and J dropped 2; count of bases not matched to a gene: 6. Germline-derived CDR1 and CDR2 are LGHNA and YNFKEQ. For the CDR3, the DNA is TGTGCCAGCAGCCACACTCCGGGACAGGGGGCCTACGAGCAGTACTTC. This codes for CASSHTPGQGAYEQYF.

This clone occurred a few times. A read error may account for a junction end that differs from germline. This chain connects TRBV25-1 to TRBJ1-2, with D tentatively TRBD1 (6 bases). The germline gives CDR1 MGHDK, CDR2 SYGVNS. CDR3 length: 12 amino acids. The CDR3 protein is CASSGEGTLLAF. CDR3 in DNA: TGTGCCAGCAGTGGAGAGGGGACACTCTTAGCCTTC.

This clone was seen ten or more times. CDR3 sequence reads: CASSLRPNTEAFF. The CDR3 coding sequence is TGTGCCAGCAGCTTAAGACCGAACACTGAAGCTTTCTTT. The rearrangement uses TRBV7-3 and TRBJ1-1; D uncertain. The CDR3 has 13 amino acids. The V gene's germline CDR1 is SGHTA and CDR2 FQGTGA. The V gene lost 1 base and the J gene lost 1 base, with 4 bases spanning the gap.

This clone was counted a few times. The chain recombines TRBV6-6 with TRBJ2-2, with 9 bases matching TRBD2. The trim removed 7 bases at V and 5 bases at J, leaving 5 bases unmatched. The CDR3 consists of 14 residues. CDR1 is MNHNY, CDR2 SVGAGI, per germline (reference sequence). As DNA, the CDR3 is TGTGCCAGCAATTTAGCGGGAGCTACCGGGGAGCTGTTTTTT. Its translation is CASNLAGATGELFF.

The gene calls are TRBV28 and TRBJ1-2; no reliable D call. The germline CDR1 and CDR2 sequences are MDHEN and SYDVKM. The CDR3 is made up of 14 amino acids. V was cut by 7 bases and J by 5 bases, with 17 bases left in between. For the CDR3, the DNA is TGTGCCAGCAATACTGAAACGATCCGGTATGGCTACACCTTC. Its protein product is CASNTETIRYGYTF.

Details on this clone: Other DNA variants within this sample encode the same CDR3. The chain combines TRBV29-1 with TRBJ2-7; a possible D gene is TRBD2 (7 bases). Germline V gives CDR1 SQVTM, CDR2 ANQGSEA. Trimming removed 6 bases from V and 6 bases from J, with 15 bases in between. The length of the CDR3 is 12 residues. CDR3 coding DNA: TGCAGCGTGAATCGGGGGGCGGGCGAGCAGTACTTC. Its protein is CSVNRGAGEQYF.

This clone showed up just a few times. The V call is TRBV7-6, the J call TRBJ1-2; unclear D gene. Germline CDR1 is SGHVS and CDR2 is FNYEAQ. The V end lost 5 bases, the J end lost 7 bases, and 14 bases lay between the germline ends. This CDR3 is 13 amino acids long. The CDR3 nucleotides read TGTGCCAGCAGCCCCCTCCGGCCGGGTGGCTACACCTTC. Protein: CASSPLRPGGYTF.